This T cell receptor (beta chain) was retrieved from a study of long-term antiretroviral therapy in people with HIV. Study findings and constraints: Clones showing expansion before ART dominated the repertoire at all time points. Neither ART adherence, viral resistance nor therapy changes were documented. From the mid-2000s to the late 2010s, blood was obtained, possibly while participants received older ART regimens.

The authors ran the immunoSEQ assay, v3.0, at survey level. Produced via immunoSEQ multiplex PCR; TCRdb's table is partial and in-frame only. The sample includes tens of thousands of clones, around 79% seen only once; the top ten take around 5.1%. As for this clone: As yet, its antigen is unknown.

The study used samples holding about 1-10 million cryopreserved PBMC before DNA extraction. The sequencing used unsorted PBMCs, collected 0.3 years after starting antiretroviral therapy. The TCR was taken from a man aged 45-60 years with HIV.

The CDR3 loop is CSVLQGLNTEAFF. The CDR3 nucleotides are TGCAGCGTGTTACAGGGACTGAACACTGAAGCTTTCTTT. This chain links TRBV29-1 with TRBJ1-1; weak D call: TRBD1 (6 bases). Per the germline V gene, CDR1 is SQVTM and CDR2 is ANQGSEA. This CDR3 spans 13 amino acids. V was trimmed by 6 bases and J by 0 bases, leaving 11 bases between them.